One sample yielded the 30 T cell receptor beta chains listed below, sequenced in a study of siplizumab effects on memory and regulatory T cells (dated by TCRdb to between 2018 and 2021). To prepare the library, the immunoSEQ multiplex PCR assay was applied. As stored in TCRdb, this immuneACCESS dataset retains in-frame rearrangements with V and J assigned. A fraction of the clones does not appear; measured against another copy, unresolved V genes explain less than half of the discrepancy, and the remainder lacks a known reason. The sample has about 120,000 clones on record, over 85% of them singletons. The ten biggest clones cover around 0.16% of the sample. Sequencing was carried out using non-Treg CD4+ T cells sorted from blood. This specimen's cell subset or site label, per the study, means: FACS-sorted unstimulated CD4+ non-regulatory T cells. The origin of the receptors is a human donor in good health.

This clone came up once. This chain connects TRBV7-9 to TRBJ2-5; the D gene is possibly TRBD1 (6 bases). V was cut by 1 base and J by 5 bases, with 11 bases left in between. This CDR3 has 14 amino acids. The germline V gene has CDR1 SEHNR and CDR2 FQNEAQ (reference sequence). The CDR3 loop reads CASSLEGVDETQYF. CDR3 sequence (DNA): TGTGCCAGCAGCTTAGAGGGGGTGGATGAGACCCAGTACTTC. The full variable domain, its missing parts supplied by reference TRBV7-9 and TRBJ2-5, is DTGVSQNPRHKITKRGQNVTFRCDPISEHNRLYWYRQTLGQGPEFLTYFQNEAQLEKSRLLSDRFSAERPKGSFSTLEIQRTEQGDSAMYLCASSLEGVDETQYFGPGTRLLVL.

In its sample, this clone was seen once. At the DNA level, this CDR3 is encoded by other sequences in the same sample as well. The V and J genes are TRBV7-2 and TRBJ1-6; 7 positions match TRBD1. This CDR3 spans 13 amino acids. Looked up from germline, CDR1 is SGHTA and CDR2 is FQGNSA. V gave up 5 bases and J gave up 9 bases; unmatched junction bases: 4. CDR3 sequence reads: CASSPGQVSPLHF. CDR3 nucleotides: TGTGCCAGCAGCCCCGGACAGGTTTCACCCCTCCACTTT.

The DNA for the CDR3 is TGTGCCAGCTCACCCGGGGTTGTTAACTATGGCTACACCTTC. Protein: CASSPGVVNYGYTF. This chain connects TRBV18 to TRBJ1-2; the D is unclear. The V end was cut by 3 bases, the J end by 1 base, with 9 bases between. Germline loops: CDR1 KGHSH, CDR2 LQKENI. The CDR3 has 14 residues.

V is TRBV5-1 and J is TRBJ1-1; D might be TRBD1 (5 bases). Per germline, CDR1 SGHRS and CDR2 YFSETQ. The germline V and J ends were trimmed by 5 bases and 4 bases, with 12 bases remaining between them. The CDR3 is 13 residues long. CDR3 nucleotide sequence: TGCGCCAGCAGGGGGGTTTGGGGCACTGAAGCTTTCTTT. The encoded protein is CASRGVWGTEAFF.

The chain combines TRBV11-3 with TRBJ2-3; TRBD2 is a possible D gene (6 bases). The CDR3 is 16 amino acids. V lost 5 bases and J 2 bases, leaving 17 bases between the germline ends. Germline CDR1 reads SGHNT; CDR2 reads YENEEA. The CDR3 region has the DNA TGTGCCAGCAGCCCCGGGGGTCGCACCCACACAGATACGCAGTATTTT. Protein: CASSPGGRTHTDTQYF. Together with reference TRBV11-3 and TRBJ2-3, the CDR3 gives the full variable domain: EAGVVQSPRYKIIEKKQPVAFWCNPISGHNTLYWYLQNLGQGPELLIRYENEEAVDDSQLPKDRFSAERLKGVDSTLKIQPAELGDSAVYLCASSPGGRTHTDTQYFGPGTRLTVL.

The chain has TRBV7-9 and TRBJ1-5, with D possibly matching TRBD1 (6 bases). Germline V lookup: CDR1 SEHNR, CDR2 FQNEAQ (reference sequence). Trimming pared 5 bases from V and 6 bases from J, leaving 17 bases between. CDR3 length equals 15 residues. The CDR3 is CASSLSGGLGQPQHF. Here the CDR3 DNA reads TGTGCCAGCAGCCTGTCTGGGGGGCTAGGTCAGCCCCAGCATTTT.

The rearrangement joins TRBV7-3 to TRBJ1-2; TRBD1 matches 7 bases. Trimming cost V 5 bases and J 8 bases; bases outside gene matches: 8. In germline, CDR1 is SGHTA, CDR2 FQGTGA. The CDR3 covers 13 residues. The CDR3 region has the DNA TGTGCCAGCAGCCGTATCGGACAGGTGGGCTACACCTTC. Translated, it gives CASSRIGQVGYTF.

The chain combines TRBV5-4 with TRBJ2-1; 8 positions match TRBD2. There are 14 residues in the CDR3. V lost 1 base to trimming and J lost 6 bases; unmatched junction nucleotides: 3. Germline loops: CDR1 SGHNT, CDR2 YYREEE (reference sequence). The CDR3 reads CASSLSRGVNEQFF. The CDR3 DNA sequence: TGTGCCAGCAGCTTGTCGCGGGGGGTCAATGAGCAGTTCTTC. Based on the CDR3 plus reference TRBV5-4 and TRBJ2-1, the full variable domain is ETGVTQSPTHLIKTRGQQVTLRCSSQSGHNTVSWYQQALGQGPQFIFQYYREEENGRGNFPPRFSGLQFPNYSSELNVNALELDDSALYLCASSLSRGVNEQFFGPGTRLTVL.

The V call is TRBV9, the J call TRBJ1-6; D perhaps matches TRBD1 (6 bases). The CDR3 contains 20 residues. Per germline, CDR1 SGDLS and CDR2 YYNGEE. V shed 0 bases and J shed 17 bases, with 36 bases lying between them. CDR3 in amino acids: CASSVGIVERPGHGSGTVHF. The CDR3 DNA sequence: TGTGCCAGCAGCGTAGGTATCGTAGAGCGACCGGGACACGGATCCGGGACCGTCCACTTT.

Written as DNA, the CDR3 is TGTGCCAGCAGCAATAGACAGGGCCGGAATGAGCAGTTCTTC. Its protein is CASSNRQGRNEQFF. The chain couples TRBV27 to TRBJ2-1; 7 bases line up with TRBD1. V dropped 6 bases and J dropped 7; count of bases not matched to a gene: 9. Germline lookup yields CDR1 MNHEY and CDR2 SMNVEV (reference sequence). The CDR3 covers 14 residues.

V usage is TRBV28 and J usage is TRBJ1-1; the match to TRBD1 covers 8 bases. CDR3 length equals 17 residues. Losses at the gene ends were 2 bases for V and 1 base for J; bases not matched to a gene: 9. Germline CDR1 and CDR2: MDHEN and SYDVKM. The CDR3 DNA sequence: TGTGCCAGCAGTTTAAGTCAGGGGGCAGGGGAGAACACTGAAGCTTTCTTT. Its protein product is CASSLSQGAGENTEAFF.

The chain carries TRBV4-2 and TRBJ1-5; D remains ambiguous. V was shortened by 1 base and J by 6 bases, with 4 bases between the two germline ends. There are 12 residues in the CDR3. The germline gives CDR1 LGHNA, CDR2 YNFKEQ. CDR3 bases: TGTGCCAGCAGCCAAGGGGGTCAGCCCCAGCATTTT. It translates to CASSQGGQPQHF.

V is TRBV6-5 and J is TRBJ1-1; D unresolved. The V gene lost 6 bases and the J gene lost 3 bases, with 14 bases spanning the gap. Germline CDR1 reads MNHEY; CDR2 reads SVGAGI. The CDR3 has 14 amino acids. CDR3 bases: TGTGCCAGCAGGAGTTCAGGCACCTACACTGAAGCTTTCTTT. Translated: CASRSSGTYTEAFF.

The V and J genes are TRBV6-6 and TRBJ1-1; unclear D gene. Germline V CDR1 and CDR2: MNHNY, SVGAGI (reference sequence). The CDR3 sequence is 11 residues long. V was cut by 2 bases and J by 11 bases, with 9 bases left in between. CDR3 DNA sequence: TGTGCCAGCAGTTACAGGGAGAAGGCTTTCTTT. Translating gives CASSYREKAFF.

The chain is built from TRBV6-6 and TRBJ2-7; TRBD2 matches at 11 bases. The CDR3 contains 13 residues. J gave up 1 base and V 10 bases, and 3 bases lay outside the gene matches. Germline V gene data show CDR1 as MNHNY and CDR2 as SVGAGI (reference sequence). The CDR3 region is CATGTSGSYEQYF. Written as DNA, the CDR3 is TGTGCCACCGGGACTAGCGGATCCTACGAGCAGTACTTC.

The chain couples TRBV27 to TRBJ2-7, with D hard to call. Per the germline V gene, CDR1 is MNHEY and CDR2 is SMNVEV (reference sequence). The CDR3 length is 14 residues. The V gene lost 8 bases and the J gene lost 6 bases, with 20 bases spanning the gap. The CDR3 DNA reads TGTGCCAGCTTTACCTTCCCCTCTTGGGGCGAGCAGTACTTC. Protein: CASFTFPSWGEQYF.

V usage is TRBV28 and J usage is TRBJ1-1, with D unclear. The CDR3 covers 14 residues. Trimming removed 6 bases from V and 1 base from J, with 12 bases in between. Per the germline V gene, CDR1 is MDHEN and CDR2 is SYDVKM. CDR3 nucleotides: TGTGCCAGCAGCCTTGCGATGGGGAACACTGAAGCTTTCTTT. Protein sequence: CASSLAMGNTEAFF.

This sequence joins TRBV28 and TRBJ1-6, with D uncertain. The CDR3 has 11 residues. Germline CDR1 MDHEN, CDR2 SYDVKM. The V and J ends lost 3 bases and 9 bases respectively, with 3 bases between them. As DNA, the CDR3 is TGTGCCAGCAGTTTGACTTCACCCCTCCACTTT. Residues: CASSLTSPLHF.

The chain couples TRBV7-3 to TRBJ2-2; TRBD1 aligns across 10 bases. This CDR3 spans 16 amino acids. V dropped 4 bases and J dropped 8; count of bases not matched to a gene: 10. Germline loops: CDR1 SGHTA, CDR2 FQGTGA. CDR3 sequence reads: CASSSPPGQGTGELFF. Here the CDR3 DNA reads TGTGCCAGCAGCTCTCCACCGGGACAGGGGACGGGGGAGCTGTTTTTT.

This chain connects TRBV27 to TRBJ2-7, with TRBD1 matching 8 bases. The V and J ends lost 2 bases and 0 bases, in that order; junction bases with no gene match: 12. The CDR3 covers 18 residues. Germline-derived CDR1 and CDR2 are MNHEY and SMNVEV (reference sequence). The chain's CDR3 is CASSLGVTGVLSSYEQYF. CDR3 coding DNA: TGTGCCAGCAGTTTAGGGGTGACAGGGGTCCTTAGCTCCTACGAGCAGTACTTC.

DNA of the CDR3: TGCGCCAGCAGCGCTCAGGGGATGAACACTGAAGCTTTCTTT. The encoded protein is CASSAQGMNTEAFF. This chain uses TRBV5-1 with TRBJ1-1; weak D call: TRBD1 (6 bases). Germline CDR1 reads SGHRS; CDR2 reads YFSETQ. This CDR3 is 14 amino acids long. Trimming left V 4 bases short and J 0 bases short, with 10 bases between. Drawing the rest from reference TRBV5-1 and TRBJ1-1, the complete variable domain is KAGVTQTPRYLIKTRGQQVTLSCSPISGHRSVSWYQQTPGQGLQFLFEYFSETQRNKGNFPGRFSGRQFSNSRSEMNVSTLELGDSALYLCASSAQGMNTEAFFGQGTRLTVV.

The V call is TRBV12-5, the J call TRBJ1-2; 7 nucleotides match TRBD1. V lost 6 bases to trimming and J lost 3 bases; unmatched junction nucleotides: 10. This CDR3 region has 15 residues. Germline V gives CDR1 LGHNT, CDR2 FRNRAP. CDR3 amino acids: CASGPYRGGDYGYTF. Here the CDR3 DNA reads TGTGCTAGTGGACCATACAGGGGAGGGGACTATGGCTACACCTTC.

In DNA, the CDR3 is TGTGCCAGCAGCGTGACAGGGGGCGCTAATGAAGCTTTCTTT. Translated, it gives CASSVTGGANEAFF. The genes are TRBV9 and TRBJ1-1; TRBD1 aligns across 10 bases. CDR3 length equals 14 residues. CDR1 is SGDLS and CDR2 is YYNGEE in the germline V gene. The V and J ends lost 2 bases and 7 bases, in that order; junction bases with no gene match: 5.

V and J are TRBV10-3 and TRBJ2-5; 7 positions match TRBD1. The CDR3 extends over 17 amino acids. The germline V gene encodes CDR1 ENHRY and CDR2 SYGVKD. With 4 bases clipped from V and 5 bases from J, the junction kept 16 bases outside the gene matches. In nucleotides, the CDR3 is TGTGCCATCAGTGCTCAAAGAGGGGGCCTATCCGGGGAGACCCAGTACTTC. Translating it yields CAISAQRGGLSGETQYF.

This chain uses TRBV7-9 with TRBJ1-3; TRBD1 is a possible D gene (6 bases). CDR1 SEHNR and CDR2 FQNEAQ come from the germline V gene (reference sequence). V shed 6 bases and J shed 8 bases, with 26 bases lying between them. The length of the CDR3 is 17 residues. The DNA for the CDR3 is TGTGCCAGCAGTCTTTTCGGACGGGGAATTCCAGGGGACACCATATATTTT. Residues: CASSLFGRGIPGDTIYF.

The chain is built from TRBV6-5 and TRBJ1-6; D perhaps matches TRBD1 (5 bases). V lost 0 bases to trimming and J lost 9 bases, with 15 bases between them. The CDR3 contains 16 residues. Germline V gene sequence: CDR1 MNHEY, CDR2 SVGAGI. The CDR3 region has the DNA TGTGCCAGCAGTTACTCGAGTGGCGGGGGGATTTCACCCCTCCACTTT. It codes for CASSYSSGGGISPLHF.

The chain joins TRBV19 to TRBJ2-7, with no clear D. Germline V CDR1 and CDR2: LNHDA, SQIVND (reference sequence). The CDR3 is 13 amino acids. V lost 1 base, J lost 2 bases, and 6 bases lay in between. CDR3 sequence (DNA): TGTGCCAGTAGTATAGGTGAGACCTACGAGCAGTACTTC. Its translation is CASSIGETYEQYF.

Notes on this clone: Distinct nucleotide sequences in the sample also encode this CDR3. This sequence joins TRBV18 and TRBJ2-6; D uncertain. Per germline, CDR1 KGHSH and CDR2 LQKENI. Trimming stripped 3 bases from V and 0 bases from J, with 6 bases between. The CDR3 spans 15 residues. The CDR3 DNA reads TGTGCCAGCTCACCCCTGGACTCTGGGGCCAACGTCCTGACTTTC. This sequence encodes CASSPLDSGANVLTF.

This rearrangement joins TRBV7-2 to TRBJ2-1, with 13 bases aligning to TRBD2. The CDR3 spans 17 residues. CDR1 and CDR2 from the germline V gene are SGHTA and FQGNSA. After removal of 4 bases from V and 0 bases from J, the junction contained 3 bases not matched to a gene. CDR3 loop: CASSWRLAGGSYNEQFF. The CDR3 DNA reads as TGTGCCAGCAGCTGGAGACTAGCGGGGGGCTCCTACAATGAGCAGTTCTTC.

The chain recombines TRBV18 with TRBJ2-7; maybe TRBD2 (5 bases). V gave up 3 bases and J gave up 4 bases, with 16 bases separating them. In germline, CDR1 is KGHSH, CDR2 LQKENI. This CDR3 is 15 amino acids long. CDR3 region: CASSPSGRTGYEQYF. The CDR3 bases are TGTGCCAGCTCACCCTCGGGTCGCACGGGGTACGAGCAGTACTTC.